This T cell receptor beta chain was obtained from a study of blood T cell repertoires in COVID-19. Original methodology: Reference gene primer amplification gave estimated nucleated cell counts. Some clones are missing from TCRdb's copy, which holds only in-frame ones; the method was immunoSEQ multiplex PCR. The D gene and trimming were derived from the DNA, and the V and J assignments and clone size from that table. The sample records about 230,000 clones, around four fifths being singletons. Germline lookup yields CDR1 KGHSH and CDR2 LQKENI. This CDR3 is built from 14 residues. V lost 3 bases, J lost 7 bases, and 6 bases stayed unmatched.

The chain uses TRBV18 and TRBJ1-2; 9 nucleotides align to TRBD1. Sequencing used peripheral blood. The clonotype comes from a woman in her 70s with active or convalescent COVID-19. CDR3 nucleotides: TGTGCCAGCTCACCTACAGGGGGCACTAGTGGCTACACCTTC. It is translated as CASSPTGGTSGYTF.